The 22 T cell receptor beta chains presented below share a single source sample, sequenced in a study of blood T cell repertoires in COVID-19 (TCRdb year 2020). The library was prepared using the immunoSEQ multiplex PCR assay. As stored in TCRdb, this immuneACCESS dataset retains in-frame rearrangements with V and J assigned. A fraction of the clones does not appear; measured against another copy, unresolved V genes explain less than half of the discrepancy, and the remainder lacks a known reason. In this sample the table shows about 41,000 clones, roughly 87% of which occur a single time. The ten largest clones add up to 3.5% to 5.5% of the sample. The sequenced sample consisted of peripheral blood. These receptors came from a man aged 60 to 75 with acute or convalescent COVID-19.

The chain has TRBV7-3 and TRBJ2-3; D might be TRBD2 (6 bases). The CDR3 has 14 residues. Deletions cut 5 bases from V and 3 bases from J, with 12 bases between. The germline gives CDR1 SGHTA, CDR2 FQGTGA. CDR3 nucleotide sequence: TGTGCCAGCAGCACAACCGGGGGAACAGATACGCAGTATTTT. Its protein product is CASSTTGGTDTQYF.

Comments on this clone: Other DNA sequences in the sample encode the same CDR3. The J gene is TRBJ1-2, the V gene TRBV5-1; D is possibly TRBD1 (5 bases). V was clipped by 2 bases and J by 2 bases, with 7 bases between them. The CDR3 totals 13 residues. Germline V gene sequence: CDR1 SGHRS, CDR2 YFSETQ. The CDR3, as DNA: TGCGCCAGCAGCTTAGCAGGGAACTATGGCTACACCTTC. Amino acids: CASSLAGNYGYTF.

The chain recombines TRBV6-5 with TRBJ1-2; weak D call: TRBD1 (6 bases). The germline V gene encodes CDR1 MNHEY and CDR2 SVGAGI. Deletions cut 3 bases from V and 4 bases from J, with 12 bases between. This CDR3 comprises 14 residues. The CDR3 nucleotides read TGTGCCAGCAGTTATACCACAGGGCCCTATGGCTACACCTTC. Translation gives CASSYTTGPYGYTF.

V and J are TRBV7-3 and TRBJ1-6; tentative D call: TRBD1 (5 bases). This CDR3 is built from 17 residues. V lost 4 bases, J lost 0 bases, and 13 bases lay in between. Germline CDR1 reads SGHTA; CDR2 reads FQGTGA. CDR3 in amino acids: CASSSPGLGSYNSPLHF. The CDR3 DNA is TGTGCCAGCAGCTCGCCAGGGTTGGGCTCCTATAATTCACCCCTCCACTTT.

The table lists this clone with a count of one. The chain employs TRBV27 and TRBJ2-7; tentative D call: TRBD2 (6 bases). The CDR3 is 17 amino acids. Germline CDR1 and CDR2: MNHEY and SMNVEV (reference sequence). Trimming took off 6 bases at V and 5 bases at J, with 26 bases between the two ends. DNA for the CDR3: TGTGCCAGCAGCCAATACCCTCGGGGGAGGTCTAGACACGAGCAGTACTTC. It encodes CASSQYPRGRSRHEQYF.

The V gene is TRBV7-6, the J gene TRBJ2-2; possible D gene TRBD2, 5 bases. V was shortened by 3 bases and J by 8 bases, with 7 bases between the two germline ends. CDR1 is SGHVS, CDR2 FNYEAQ, per germline. The CDR3 length is 12 residues. The CDR3 is CASSFRGGELFF. Here the CDR3 DNA reads TGTGCCAGCAGCTTCCGGGGTGGGGAGCTGTTTTTT.

The V and J genes are TRBV6-6 and TRBJ1-1; TRBD1 might be the D (5 bases). The germline V gene encodes CDR1 MNHNY and CDR2 SVGAGI (reference sequence). V lost 6 bases and J lost 3, with 11 bases in between. This CDR3 comprises 13 residues. Written as DNA, the CDR3 is TGTGCCAGCAGGCCCTCAGGGCACACTGAAGCTTTCTTT. Its translation is CASRPSGHTEAFF.

The genes are TRBV30 and TRBJ1-2; 7 nucleotides agree with TRBD1. Per germline, CDR1 GTSNPN and CDR2 SVGIG (reference sequence). The V gene end was trimmed by 3 bases and the J gene end by 8 bases; junction bases not matched to a gene: 6. The length of the CDR3 is 12 residues. CDR3 in DNA: TGTGCCTGGAGCATAACAGGGGACGGCTACACCTTC. Protein: CAWSITGDGYTF.

The rearrangement joins TRBV9 to TRBJ1-1; D is undetermined. Germline CDR1 and CDR2: SGDLS and YYNGEE. CDR3 length: 14 residues. The V and J ends lost 4 bases and 1 base respectively, with 11 bases between them. CDR3 nucleotide sequence: TGTGCCAGCAGCCCCGGGGTGGCGAACACTGAAGCTTTCTTT. Encoded protein: CASSPGVANTEAFF.

The gene calls are TRBV9 and TRBJ2-7, with D possibly TRBD2 on 5 matching bases. Germline values: CDR1 SGDLS, CDR2 YYNGEE. The germline V and J ends were trimmed by 0 bases and 3 bases, with 16 bases remaining between them. The CDR3 covers 16 residues. DNA of the CDR3: TGTGCCAGCAGCGTAGACGTCGAGGGAAGGCTCTACGAGCAGTACTTC. This encodes CASSVDVEGRLYEQYF.

Only one count was recorded for this clone. Additional DNA sequences in this sample encode the identical CDR3. The chain combines TRBV9 with TRBJ1-3; D remains unclear. Per the germline V gene, CDR1 is SGDLS and CDR2 is YYNGEE. This CDR3 spans 12 amino acids. V lost 5 bases and J 4 bases, leaving 7 bases between the germline ends. The CDR3 sequence: CASSPRGNTIYF. The CDR3 bases are TGTGCCAGCAGTCCCAGGGGAAACACCATATATTTT. Full variable domain (missing parts from reference TRBV9 and TRBJ1-3): DSGVTQTPKHLITATGQRVTLRCSPRSGDLSVYWYQQSLDQGLQFLIQYYNGEERAKGNILERFSAQQFPDLHSELNLSSLELGDSALYFCASSPRGNTIYFGEGSWLTVV.

This chain's CDR3 is CASSHRNPQYEKLFF. The CDR3 nucleotides are TGTGCCAGCAGCCACCGAAACCCACAGTATGAAAAACTGTTTTTT. The gene calls are TRBV27 and TRBJ1-4; no clear D. The CDR3 totals 15 residues. Trimming shortened V by 6 bases and J by 6 bases, and 17 bases separated the two germline ends. Germline lookup yields CDR1 MNHEY and CDR2 SMNVEV (reference sequence).

The rearrangement joins TRBV10-2 to TRBJ1-6; no firm D call. V was pared by 2 bases and J by 6 bases, with 5 bases between. CDR1 is WSHSY and CDR2 is SAAADI in the germline V gene. The length of the CDR3 is 13 residues. The CDR3 nucleotides read TGCGCCAGCAGTGAGCCGGGTAATTCACCCCTCCACTTT. The encoded protein is CASSEPGNSPLHF.

The J gene is TRBJ1-2, the V gene TRBV5-5; TRBD1 agrees at 10 bases. CDR3 length: 18 amino acids. Unmatched junction bases numbered 19, after V lost 3 bases and J lost 8 bases. CDR1 is SGHKS and CDR2 is YYEKEE in the germline V gene (reference sequence). In nucleotides, the CDR3 is TGTGCCAGCAGCTACTCCGGGACAGGGGCTACAAATCTGGGAGGCTACACCTTC. As protein: CASSYSGTGATNLGGYTF.

The chain recombines TRBV7-8 with TRBJ2-7; 9 nucleotides align to TRBD2. V was clipped by 2 bases and J by 2 bases; unmatched bases: 4. Germline loops: CDR1 SGHVS, CDR2 FQNEAQ. The CDR3 spans 15 residues. Here the CDR3 reads CASSLRLAEPYEQYF. The CDR3 DNA reads TGTGCCAGCAGCTTAAGACTAGCGGAGCCCTACGAGCAGTACTTC.

The rearrangement uses TRBV3-1 (or the pseudogene TRBV3-2) and TRBJ2-7; TRBD1 is a possible D gene (6 bases). Trimming removed 2 bases from V and 7 bases from J, with 24 bases in between. Germline V gene sequence: CDR1 LGHDT, CDR2 YNNKEL (reference sequence). CDR3 length: 17 amino acids. CDR3 DNA sequence: TGTGCCAGCAGCCAACACACCGACCTGGGGGCTTGGTGGGAGCAGTACTTC. This sequence encodes CASSQHTDLGAWWEQYF.

This chain uses TRBV12-5 with TRBJ1-1; 7 positions agree with TRBD1. The CDR3 is made up of 15 amino acids. The V and J ends lost 4 bases and 1 base, in that order; junction bases with no gene match: 6. Germline loops: CDR1 LGHNT, CDR2 FRNRAP. The CDR3: CASGSQTGPNTEAFF. The CDR3 bases are TGTGCTAGTGGTTCCCAGACAGGGCCGAACACTGAAGCTTTCTTT.

This chain connects TRBV7-2 to TRBJ2-2, with a tentative D call TRBD2 (5 bases). Germline V gene sequence: CDR1 SGHTA, CDR2 FQGNSA. This CDR3 has 18 amino acids. V was pared by 1 base and J by 6 bases, with 21 bases between. The CDR3 DNA sequence: TGTGCCAGCAGCTTAGATGGAGGCCGGGCGGGTATCGCCGGGGAGCTGTTTTTT. This encodes CASSLDGGRAGIAGELFF.

The CDR3 here is CASRSKGQNYGYTF. CDR3 nucleotides: TGTGCCAGCAGATCGAAGGGGCAGAACTATGGCTACACCTTC. The genes are TRBV5-6 and TRBJ1-2, with D possibly matching TRBD1 (5 bases). The CDR3 length is 14 residues. Trimming removed 5 bases from V and 2 bases from J, with 13 bases in between. Looked up from germline, CDR1 is SGHDT and CDR2 is YYEEEE.

The chain is built from TRBV11-2 and TRBJ2-2, with D possibly being TRBD1 (5 bases). Trimming pared 4 bases from V and 0 bases from J, leaving 9 bases between. This CDR3 is 15 amino acids long. Germline values: CDR1 SGHAT, CDR2 FQNNGV. The CDR3: CASSSRQPNTGELFF. CDR3 DNA: TGTGCCAGCAGCTCGCGACAGCCGAACACCGGGGAGCTGTTTTTT.

The chain uses TRBV30 and TRBJ1-4; perhaps TRBD1 as D (5 bases). Germline values: CDR1 GTSNPN, CDR2 SVGIG (reference sequence). Trimming shortened V by 1 base and J by 4 bases, and 7 bases separated the two germline ends. The CDR3 consists of 13 residues. The CDR3 reads CAWSGGHNEKLFF. CDR3 coding DNA: TGTGCCTGGAGTGGGGGCCATAATGAAAAACTGTTTTTT.

The chain combines TRBV5-1 with TRBJ2-1; the match to TRBD2 covers 10 bases. CDR1 is SGHRS and CDR2 is YFSETQ in the germline V gene. The CDR3 is 14 amino acids. The J segment lost 4 bases and the V segment lost 3 bases, leaving 1 base of the junction unmatched. This CDR3 reads CASSSSGGYNEQFF. CDR3 sequence (DNA): TGCGCCAGCAGCTCTAGCGGGGGATACAATGAGCAGTTCTTC. Drawing the rest from reference TRBV5-1 and TRBJ2-1, the complete variable domain is KAGVTQTPRYLIKTRGQQVTLSCSPISGHRSVSWYQQTPGQGLQFLFEYFSETQRNKGNFPGRFSGRQFSNSRSEMNVSTLELGDSALYLCASSSSGGYNEQFFGPGTRLTVL.